A single sample is the source of the 17 T cell receptor beta chains below, sequenced in a study of post-analysis software for immune sequencing data. Study results and limitations: Five or six TRBV segments were more frequent in patients than controls; TRBV5-6, TRBV5-1 and TRBV20-1 belonged to this group.

The authors incorporated unique molecular identifiers into the TCR beta cDNA libraries. TCRdb redid the calling of the PCR reads with MiXCR, one entry per CDR3 protein. The sample shows more than 450,000 distinct CDR3 sequences, 30% to 40% of them seen only once. Their antigens are not known. Sequenced: blood. The receptors here all came from a girl aged 2-17 years with multiple sclerosis.

This chain joins TRBV28 and TRBJ1-1; 10 nucleotides line up with TRBD1. J lost 1 base, V lost 6 bases, and 8 bases had no gene match. Germline values: CDR1 MDHEN, CDR2 SYDVKM. The CDR3 runs 16 residues. In nucleotides, the CDR3 is TGTGCCAGCAGGACTGGACAGGGGGGAGGGAACACTGAAGCTTTCTTT. This gives the protein CASRTGQGGGNTEAFF.

This clonotype was detected many times. One junction end does not reproduce the germline sequence, and a read error may be involved. The chain is built from TRBV5-1 and TRBJ1-1; D perhaps matches TRBD1 (6 bases). CDR1 SGHRS and CDR2 YFSETQ come from the germline V gene. The CDR3 is 14 amino acids. The CDR3 DNA follows: TGTGCCAGCAGCTTAGGGGGTGGGGGCACTGAAGCTTTCTTT. Translated, it gives CASSLGGGGTEAFF.

This clonotype appeared a few times. The chain has TRBV5-1 and TRBJ1-4; TRBD1 matches at 8 bases. After removal of 2 bases from V and 4 bases from J, the junction contained 4 bases not matched to a gene. The CDR3 spans 15 residues. Germline V gives CDR1 SGHRS, CDR2 YFSETQ. The CDR3 sequence is CASSLLQGDNEKLFF. The CDR3 DNA reads TGCGCCAGCAGCTTATTACAGGGGGATAATGAAAAACTGTTTTTT.

The chain employs TRBV6-6 and TRBJ2-3; possible D gene TRBD2, 5 bases. CDR1 is MNHNY, CDR2 SVGAGI, per germline (reference sequence). This CDR3 region has 13 residues. Trimming took off 11 bases at V and 2 bases at J, with 14 bases between the two ends. The CDR3: CASRTLYTDTQYF. The CDR3 DNA reads TGTGCCTCCAGGACTCTCTACACAGATACGCAGTATTTT.

This clonotype was recorded a few times. The chain recombines TRBV5-1 with TRBJ2-5, with 9 nucleotides matching TRBD1. Judging by the DNA end, TRBJ2-7 fits better; the J call may be wrong. Per the germline V gene, CDR1 is SGHRS and CDR2 is YFSETQ. The CDR3 extends over 15 amino acids. CDR3 protein: CASSLAAGTGREQYF. The CDR3 bases are TGCGCCAGCAGCTTGGCCGCGGGGACAGGGCGCGAGCAGTACTTC.

V and J are TRBV7-9 and TRBJ1-2, with 9 bases fitting TRBD1. Germline CDR1 SEHNR, CDR2 FQNEAQ (reference sequence). The CDR3 covers 16 residues. Losses at the gene ends were 5 bases for V and 0 bases for J; bases not matched to a gene: 7. CDR3: CASSPEGQGPNYGYTF. The CDR3 region has the DNA TGTGCCAGCAGCCCCGAGGGACAGGGCCCTAACTATGGCTACACCTTC.

The rearrangement uses TRBV29-1 and TRBJ1-1; D gene uncertain. CDR1 is SQVTM and CDR2 is ANQGSEA in the germline V gene. There are 13 residues in the CDR3. Trimming pared 7 bases from V and 2 bases from J, leaving 14 bases between. The chain's CDR3 is CSAGSHPNTEAFF. The CDR3 DNA sequence: TGCAGCGCGGGATCCCATCCTAACACTGAAGCTTTCTTT.

As to this clonotype: Germline and junction disagree at one end, which may indicate a read error. The chain links TRBV7-9 to TRBJ2-1; D gene ambiguous. Germline V gene sequence: CDR1 SEHNR, CDR2 FQNEAQ (reference sequence). The CDR3 is 14 residues long. The CDR3 is CASSLAGTYNERFF. CDR3 bases: TGTGCCAGCAGCTTAGCCGGTACCTACAATGAGCGGTTCTTC.

V and J are TRBV28 and TRBJ2-5; tentatively, D is TRBD1 or TRBD2 (5 bases each). Deletions cut 4 bases from V and 11 bases from J, with 23 bases between. The CDR3 sequence is 15 residues long. CDR1 is MDHEN, CDR2 SYDVKM, per germline. Here the CDR3 reads CASSSIRDGLFGQYF. In DNA form, the CDR3 reads TGTGCCAGCAGTTCAATTAGGGACGGCTTATTTGGGCAGTACTTC.

This clonotype was counted between two and nine times. The J gene is TRBJ2-5, the V gene TRBV18, with D maybe TRBD1 (5 bases). Per the germline V gene, CDR1 is KGHSH and CDR2 is LQKENI. The CDR3 is made up of 14 amino acids. Trimming left V 7 bases short and J 6 bases short, with 18 bases between. The CDR3 region is CASYASRDYKTQYF. CDR3 DNA sequence: TGTGCCAGCTATGCCAGCAGGGATTATAAGACCCAGTACTTC.

Worth noting for this clonotype: With a much larger clone just one base away, this may be a read error. This chain links TRBV5-1 with TRBJ2-1; D call uncertain. The CDR3 loop spans 14 amino acids. V was clipped by 3 bases and J by 4 bases, with 11 bases between them. Germline V gene sequence: CDR1 SGHRS, CDR2 YFSETQ. CDR3 residues: CASSWGQQYNEQFF. CDR3 sequence (DNA): TGCGCCAGCAGCTGGGGTCAGCAATACAATGAGCAGTTCTTC.

The DNA of the CDR3 is TGTGCCATCAGTGGGTCAGGGGCTAACTATGGCTACACCTTC. The encoded protein is CAISGSGANYGYTF. The chain employs TRBV10-3 and TRBJ1-2; possible D gene TRBD1, 6 bases. CDR3 size: 14 residues. V lost 4 bases, J lost 0 bases, and 9 bases lay in between. Germline loops: CDR1 ENHRY, CDR2 SYGVKD.

This rearrangement joins TRBV20-1 to TRBJ2-6, with D uncertain. Germline-derived CDR1 and CDR2 are DFQATT and SNEGSKA (reference sequence). The CDR3 covers 14 residues. V dropped 3 bases and J dropped 0 bases, with 6 bases sitting between them. The CDR3 sequence: CSASLHSGANVLTF. In nucleotides, the CDR3 is TGCAGTGCTAGCTTACACTCTGGGGCCAACGTCCTGACTTTC.

The chain is built from TRBV12-3 or TRBV12-4 and TRBJ2-1; possible D gene TRBD2, 5 bases. This CDR3 is built from 14 residues. V was pared by 6 bases and J by 5 bases, with 14 bases between. CDR3 coding DNA: TGTGCCAGCAGCAAGGCGGGCCTTAACAATGAGCAGTTCTTC. It encodes CASSKAGLNNEQFF.

This chain joins TRBV6-5 and TRBJ2-3; the match to TRBD1 covers 8 bases. Germline values: CDR1 MNHEY, CDR2 SVGAGI. With V trimmed by 7 bases and J by 3 bases, 12 bases remained unmatched. The CDR3 has 16 residues. CDR3 nucleotide sequence: TGTGCCAGCAAACTAACAGGGGGAGTTTGGACAGATACGCAGTATTTT. Encoded protein: CASKLTGGVWTDTQYF.

This chain joins TRBV7-8 and TRBJ2-5; the match to TRBD2 covers 12 bases. Germline V lookup: CDR1 SGHVS, CDR2 FQNEAQ. Trimming cost V 7 bases and J 1 base; bases outside gene matches: 13. CDR3 size: 18 residues. In DNA, the CDR3 is TGTGCCAGCAACTTCCGCCGACTAGCGGGGGTGATCCAAGAGACCCAGTACTTC. The encoded protein is CASNFRRLAGVIQETQYF. Full variable domain (remainder filled in from reference TRBV7-8 and TRBJ2-5): GAGVSQSPRYKVAKRGQDVALRCDPISGHVSLFWYQQALGQGPEFLTYFQNEAQLDKSGLPSDRFFAERPEGSVSTLKIQRTQQEDSAVYLCASNFRRLAGVIQETQYFGPGTRLLVL.

This clonotype was detected only a few times. This chain joins TRBV4-2 and TRBJ1-2; no clear D. Germline-derived CDR1 and CDR2 are LGHNA and YNFKEQ. The CDR3 has 15 amino acids. The V end was cut by 1 base, the J end by 4 bases, with 13 bases between. The CDR3 nucleotides read TGTGCCAGCAGCCAAGGGTCGCAAACCTCCTATGGCTACACCTTC. This translates into CASSQGSQTSYGYTF.